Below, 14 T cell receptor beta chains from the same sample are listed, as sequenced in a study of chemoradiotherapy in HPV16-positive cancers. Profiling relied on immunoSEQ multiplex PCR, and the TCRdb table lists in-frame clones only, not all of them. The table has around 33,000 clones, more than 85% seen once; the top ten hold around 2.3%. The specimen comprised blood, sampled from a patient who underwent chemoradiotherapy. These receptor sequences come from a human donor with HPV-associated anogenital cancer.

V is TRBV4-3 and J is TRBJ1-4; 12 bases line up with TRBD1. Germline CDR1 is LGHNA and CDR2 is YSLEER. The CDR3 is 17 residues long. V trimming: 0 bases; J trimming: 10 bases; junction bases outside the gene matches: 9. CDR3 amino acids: CASSQDRWGQGAGKLFF. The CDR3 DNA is TGCGCCAGCAGCCAAGACCGATGGGGACAGGGGGCCGGAAAACTGTTTTTT.

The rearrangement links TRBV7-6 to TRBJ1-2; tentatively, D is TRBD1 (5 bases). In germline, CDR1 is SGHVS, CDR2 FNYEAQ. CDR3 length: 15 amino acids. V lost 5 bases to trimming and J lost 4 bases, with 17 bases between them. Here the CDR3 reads CASSLLLTGGYGYTF. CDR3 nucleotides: TGTGCCAGCAGCCTGCTCCTCACAGGAGGCTATGGCTACACCTTC.

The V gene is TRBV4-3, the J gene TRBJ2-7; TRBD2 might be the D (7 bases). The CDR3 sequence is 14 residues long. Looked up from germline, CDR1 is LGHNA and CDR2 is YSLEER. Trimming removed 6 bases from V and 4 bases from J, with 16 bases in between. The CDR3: CASRQTAGAYEQYF. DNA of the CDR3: TGCGCCAGCAGACAAACCGCGGGGGCGTACGAGCAGTACTTC.

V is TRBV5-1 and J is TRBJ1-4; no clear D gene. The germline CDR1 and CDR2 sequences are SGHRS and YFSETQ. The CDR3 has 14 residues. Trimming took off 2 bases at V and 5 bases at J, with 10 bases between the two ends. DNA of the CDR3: TGCGCCAGCAGCTTCTCCGGGGTCAATGAAAAACTGTTTTTT. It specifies CASSFSGVNEKLFF.

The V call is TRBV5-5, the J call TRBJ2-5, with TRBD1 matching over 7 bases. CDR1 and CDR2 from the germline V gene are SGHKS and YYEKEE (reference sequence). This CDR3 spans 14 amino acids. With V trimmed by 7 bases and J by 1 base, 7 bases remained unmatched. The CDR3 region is CASHRGWGQETQYF. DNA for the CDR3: TGTGCCAGCCACAGGGGTTGGGGCCAAGAGACCCAGTACTTC.

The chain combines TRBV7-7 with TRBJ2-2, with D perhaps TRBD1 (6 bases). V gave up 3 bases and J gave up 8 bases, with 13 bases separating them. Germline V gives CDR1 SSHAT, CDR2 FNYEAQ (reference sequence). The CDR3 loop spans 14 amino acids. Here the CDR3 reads CASSFDGTSGELFF. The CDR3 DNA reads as TGTGCCAGCAGCTTCGACGGGACATCTGGGGAGCTGTTTTTT.

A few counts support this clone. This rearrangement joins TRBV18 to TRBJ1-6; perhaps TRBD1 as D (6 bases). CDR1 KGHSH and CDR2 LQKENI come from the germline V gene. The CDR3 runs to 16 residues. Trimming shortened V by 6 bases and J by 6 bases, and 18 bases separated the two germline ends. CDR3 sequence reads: CASSPNLPGVNSPLHF. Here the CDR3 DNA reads TGTGCCAGCTCGCCCAACCTCCCAGGGGTTAATTCACCCCTCCACTTT. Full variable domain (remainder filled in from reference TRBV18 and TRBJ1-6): NAGVMQNPRHLVRRRGQEARLRCSPMKGHSHVYWYRQLPEEGLKFMVYLQKENIIDESGMPKERFSAEFPKEGPSILRIQQVVRGDSAAYFCASSPNLPGVNSPLHFGNGTRLTVT.

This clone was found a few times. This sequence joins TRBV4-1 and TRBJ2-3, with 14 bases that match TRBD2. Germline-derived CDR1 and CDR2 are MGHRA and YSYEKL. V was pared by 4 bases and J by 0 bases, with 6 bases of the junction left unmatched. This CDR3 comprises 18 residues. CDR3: CASSPGLAGDRSTDTQYF. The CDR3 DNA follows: TGCGCCAGCAGCCCGGGACTAGCGGGGGACCGAAGCACAGATACGCAGTATTTT.

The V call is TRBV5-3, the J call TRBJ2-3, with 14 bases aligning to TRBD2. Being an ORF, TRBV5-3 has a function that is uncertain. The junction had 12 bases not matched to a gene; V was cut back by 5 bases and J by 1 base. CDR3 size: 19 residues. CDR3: CARRRGLAGVCNGTDTQYF. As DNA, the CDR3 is TGTGCCAGAAGACGGGGACTAGCGGGGGTGTGCAATGGCACAGATACGCAGTATTTT.

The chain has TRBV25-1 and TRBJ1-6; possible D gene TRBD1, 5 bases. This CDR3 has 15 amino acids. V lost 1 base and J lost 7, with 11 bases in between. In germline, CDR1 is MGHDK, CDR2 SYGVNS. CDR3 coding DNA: TGTGCCAGCAGTGAATCCGGGGACCTGAATTCACCCCTCCACTTT. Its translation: CASSESGDLNSPLHF.

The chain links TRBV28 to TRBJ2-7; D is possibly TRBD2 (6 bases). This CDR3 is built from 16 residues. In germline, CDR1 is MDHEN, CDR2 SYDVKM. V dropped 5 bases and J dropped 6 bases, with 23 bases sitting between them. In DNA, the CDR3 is TGTGCCAGCAGTCCGACGGGAGAGGGGAACGGTCGCGAGCAGTACTTC. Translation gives CASSPTGEGNGREQYF.

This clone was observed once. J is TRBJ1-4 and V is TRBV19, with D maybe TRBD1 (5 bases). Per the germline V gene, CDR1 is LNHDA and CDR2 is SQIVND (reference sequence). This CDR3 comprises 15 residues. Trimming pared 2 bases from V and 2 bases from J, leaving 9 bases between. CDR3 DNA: TGTGCCAGTAGTATAATGGGGGTGACTAATGAAAAACTGTTTTTT. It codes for CASSIMGVTNEKLFF. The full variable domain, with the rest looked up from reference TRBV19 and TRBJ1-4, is DGGITQSPKYLFRKEGQNVTLSCEQNLNHDAMYWYRQDPGQGLRLIYYSQIVNDFQKGDIAEGYSVSREKKESFPLTVTSAQKNPTAFYLCASSIMGVTNEKLFFGSGTQLSVL.

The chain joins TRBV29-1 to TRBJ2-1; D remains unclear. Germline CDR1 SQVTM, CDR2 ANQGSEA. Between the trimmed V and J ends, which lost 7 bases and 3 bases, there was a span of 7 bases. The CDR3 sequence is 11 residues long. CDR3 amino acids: CSANFYNEQFF. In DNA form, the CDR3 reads TGCAGCGCAAATTTCTACAATGAGCAGTTCTTC.

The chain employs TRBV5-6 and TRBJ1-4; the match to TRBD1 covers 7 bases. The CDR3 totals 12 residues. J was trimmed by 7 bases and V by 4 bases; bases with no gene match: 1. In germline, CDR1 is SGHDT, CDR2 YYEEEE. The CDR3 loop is CASSDRVEKLFF. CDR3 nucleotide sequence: TGTGCCAGCAGCGACAGGGTTGAAAAACTGTTTTTT.